This T cell receptor beta chain derives from a study of blood T cell repertoires in COVID-19. Study context: The samples span acute and convalescent COVID-19 from the United States, Italy and Spain. T cells, B-cell-depleted T cells, or PBMCs provided the cDNA or gDNA that served as material.

Authors' methods: Reference gene primer amplification in the assay estimated nucleated cell counts. Repertoires were generated with immunoSEQ multiplex PCR, while TCRdb's copy carries only in-frame clones and drops some. Clone size and the V and J calls come from that table; the DNA yielded D and trimming. Among fewer than 150,000 clones listed, 80% to 90% were seen once. The source of this sequence is a human donor in a cohort sampled during active COVID-19. The sequenced sample consisted of peripheral blood.

The CDR3 sequence: CASSQGGEQYF. As DNA, the CDR3 is TGTGCCAGCAGCCAAGGAGGCGAGCAGTACTTC. This chain links TRBV3-1 (or the pseudogene TRBV3-2) with TRBJ2-7; D gene unclear. CDR3 length: 11 amino acids. Trimming shortened V by 1 base and J by 6 bases, and 4 bases separated the two germline ends. The germline gives CDR1 LGHDT, CDR2 YNNKEL (reference sequence).